Many counts were recorded for the clone carrying this T cell receptor beta chain. Its target is not known. V shed 0 bases and J shed 3 bases, with 6 bases lying between them. The CDR3 totals 12 residues. Germline V CDR1 and CDR2: DFQATT, SNEGSKA (reference sequence). This record belongs to a study of T-cell reconstitution after alpha-beta-depleted transplantation in children. Using unique molecular identifiers, the investigators prepared the TCRbeta library. TCRdb used MiXCR to reprocess the PCR reads, holding one entry per CDR3 protein. The sample gives 75,000 to 80,000 distinct CDR3 sequences, about a sixth of which show up once; about 47% is in the top ten. Study-wide results and limits: From newly produced T cells came most of the T-cell counts and diversity one year after transplant. At day 60, the high TCRbeta diversity found in some patients originated from recipient T cells and thymic progenitors that had survived. It was reported that alpha-beta T cells came from several hundred expanded graft clones (about two months after transplant).

The V gene is TRBV20-1, the J gene TRBJ2-7; no firm D call. Sequencing was performed on PBMCs, mostly from graft donor cells, taken 360 days after TCRalphabeta/CD19-depleted stem cell transplant. The receptor was isolated from a male patient between 2 and 15 years old who had a stem cell transplant for acute lymphoblastic leukemia, so the T cells may come from the graft donor. The chain's CDR3 is CSARDHIYEQYF. The CDR3 DNA reads as TGCAGTGCTAGAGATCACATCTACGAGCAGTACTTC.